This T cell receptor (beta chain) came from a study of cytomegalovirus exposure and HLA in healthy donors. Study outcomes and limitations: The classifier was said to identify cytomegalovirus status with high specificity and sensitivity. Altogether, 150 to 200 TCR beta chains were recorded as cytomegalovirus-associated.

Germline V gene sequence: CDR1 MGHRA, CDR2 YSYEKL. With 6 bases clipped from V and 8 bases from J, the junction kept 6 bases outside the gene matches. This CDR3 contains 12 residues. Profiling relied on immunoSEQ multiplex PCR, and the TCRdb table lists in-frame clones only, not all of them. The table has 150,000 to 160,000 clones, about 86% seen once; the top ten hold 2% to 2.5%. Worth noting for this clone: Its antigen is currently unknown.

The receptor's source is a human donor in good health. Specimen: PBMCs. The chain is built from TRBV4-1 and TRBJ2-7; 8 bases line up with TRBD2. The CDR3 loop reads CASSLPGGQQYF. CDR3 in DNA: TGCGCCAGCAGTCTACCGGGAGGGCAGCAGTACTTC.